Below, 26 T cell receptor beta chains from the same sample are listed, as sequenced in a study of regulatory T cells in long-lasting Graves disease. CDR3 regions were amplified by Arm-PCR using iRepertoire HTBI primers to build TCR beta libraries. One entry per CDR3 protein results from TCRdb running MiXCR on the multiplex PCR reads. The repertoire includes about 530,000 distinct CDR3 sequences, around 16% of them detected once, and 20% to 25% sits in the top ten. Time point described: newly diagnosed GD, antithyroid drugs for less than 3 months. Following extraction of RNA from PBMCs, that RNA was used to make the TCR library. These sequences were also reported in another study, on T cells in Graves' hyperthyroidism and ophthalmopathy.

The sequencing used peripheral blood mononuclear cells (PBMCs), collected at new diagnosis, from a patient treated with antithyroid drugs. The receptors were gathered from a woman aged 35-65 years with Graves disease.

The sample holds many counts of this clonotype. This chain uses TRBV6-1 with TRBJ1-2, with 9 bases aligning to TRBD1. The CDR3 runs to 15 residues. V lost 3 bases, J lost 2 bases, and 4 bases stayed unmatched. The germline V gene has CDR1 MNHNS and CDR2 SASEGT. The CDR3 loop reads CASSERDRVNYGYTF. The CDR3 region has the DNA TGTGCCAGCAGTGAGAGGGACAGGGTAAACTATGGCTACACCTTC.

This clonotype has ten or more counts. The J gene is TRBJ2-3, the V gene TRBV29-1, with TRBD1 as a possible D gene (6 bases). V was clipped by 3 bases and J by 0 bases, with 10 bases between them. CDR3 length: 14 amino acids. Germline V CDR1 and CDR2: SQVTM, ANQGSEA. The CDR3 reads CSVELGASTDTQYF. For the CDR3, the DNA is TGCAGCGTTGAGCTGGGGGCTAGCACAGATACGCAGTATTTT.

This clonotype turned up a few times. The rearrangement uses TRBV5-1 and TRBJ2-1, with 9 bases matching TRBD1. After removal of 3 bases from V and 9 bases from J, the junction contained 10 bases not matched to a gene. Per the germline V gene, CDR1 is SGHRS and CDR2 is YFSETQ. The CDR3 is 15 amino acids. CDR3 region: CASSSSGTGMLEQFF. CDR3 DNA sequence: TGCGCCAGCAGCTCTTCCGGGACAGGGATGCTTGAGCAGTTCTTC.

This clonotype has ten or more counts. The genes are TRBV3-1 and TRBJ1-1, with 9 bases that match TRBD1. V trimming: 6 bases; J trimming: 5 bases; junction bases outside the gene matches: 7. This CDR3 has 14 amino acids. The germline V gene has CDR1 LGHDT and CDR2 YNNKEL (reference sequence). CDR3 coding DNA: TGTGCCAGCAGGGGGGCGGACAGGGGAACTGAAGCTTTCTTT. Translating it yields CASRGADRGTEAFF. The entire variable domain, with the rest obtained from reference TRBV3-1 and TRBJ1-1, is as follows: DTAVSQTPKYLVTQMGNDKSIKCEQNLGHDTMYWYKQDSKKFLKIMFSYNNKELIINETVPNRFSPKSPDKAHLNLHINSLELGDSAVYFCASRGADRGTEAFFGQGTRLTVV.

This clonotype came up a few times. The V call is TRBV7-9, the J call TRBJ1-2; the match to TRBD1 covers 8 bases. Germline-derived CDR1 and CDR2 are SEHNR and FQNEAQ (reference sequence). The CDR3 is 13 amino acids. With 2 bases clipped from V and 8 bases from J, the junction kept 4 bases outside the gene matches. DNA for the CDR3: TGTGCCAGCAGCTTAAACAGGGGGGACGGCTACACCTTC. Its protein is CASSLNRGDGYTF.

This clonotype was detected many times. The CDR3 DNA sequence: TGTGCCAGCAGCCCGCCAGGGGATTCACCCCTCCACTTT. It encodes CASSPPGDSPLHF. The chain recombines TRBV4-2 with TRBJ1-6, with D possibly matching TRBD1 (6 bases). V lost 4 bases to trimming and J lost 8 bases, with 9 bases between them. Germline values: CDR1 LGHNA, CDR2 YNFKEQ. This CDR3 comprises 13 residues.

The count of this clonotype is one. The chain uses TRBV19 and TRBJ2-1; possibly TRBD2 for D (5 bases). The V and J ends lost 1 base and 9 bases respectively, with 16 bases between them. This CDR3 is 15 amino acids long. Looked up from germline, CDR1 is LNHDA and CDR2 is SQIVND (reference sequence). The CDR3 nucleotides read TGTGCCAGTAGTATAGCTACCTCTAGGGAGAGTGAGCAGTTCTTC. Translating it yields CASSIATSRESEQFF.

In its sample, this clonotype was seen a few times. This sequence joins TRBV5-1 and TRBJ2-2, with TRBD1 matching 7 bases. The germline V gene has CDR1 SGHRS and CDR2 YFSETQ. Unmatched junction bases numbered 5, after V lost 5 bases and J lost 4 bases. The CDR3 has 14 residues. CDR3 sequence (DNA): TGCGCCAGCAGATTCGAGGGGGCCACCGGGGAGCTGTTTTTT. Amino acid sequence: CASRFEGATGELFF.

This clonotype was seen a handful of times. This chain links TRBV20-1 with TRBJ2-7; D not resolved. Germline assignment: CDR1 DFQATT and CDR2 SNEGSKA (reference sequence). Trimming left V 6 bases short and J 6 bases short, with 12 bases between. CDR3 length equals 11 residues. The CDR3 bases are TGCAGTGCCGGTGTTGAAGGCGAGCAGTACTTC. Amino acid sequence: CSAGVEGEQYF.

This clonotype was detected ten times or more. This chain links TRBV12-3 or TRBV12-4 with TRBJ1-6; TRBD1 aligns across 9 bases. The V gene end was trimmed by 5 bases and the J gene end by 7 bases; junction bases not matched to a gene: 9. The CDR3 has 16 residues. The CDR3 coding sequence is TGTGCCAGCAGTCCATCGGGTGGGACAGGGAATTCACCCCTCCACTTT. Protein: CASSPSGGTGNSPLHF.

This clonotype has more than one count but fewer than ten. The chain uses TRBV19 and TRBJ2-3; TRBD2 aligns across 11 bases. V gave up 3 bases and J gave up 0 bases; unmatched junction bases: 2. CDR1 is LNHDA and CDR2 is SQIVND in the germline V gene (reference sequence). This CDR3 has 16 residues. This chain's CDR3 is CASSMGLAASTDTQYF. The CDR3 nucleotides are TGTGCCAGTAGTATGGGACTAGCGGCTAGCACAGATACGCAGTATTTT.

This clonotype turned up a few times. The rearrangement links TRBV19 to TRBJ2-3; 14 positions agree with TRBD2. Trimming at V came to 10 bases and at J to 3 bases, leaving 6 bases not matched to a gene. Germline lookup yields CDR1 LNHDA and CDR2 SQIVND (reference sequence). This CDR3 has 15 amino acids. CDR3 bases: TGTGCCACTCAGACTAGCGGGGGGGAGACAGATACGCAGTATTTT. As protein: CATQTSGGETDTQYF. Variable domain in full (rest from reference TRBV19 and TRBJ2-3): DGGITQSPKYLFRKEGQNVTLSCEQNLNHDAMYWYRQDPGQGLRLIYYSQIVNDFQKGDIAEGYSVSREKKESFPLTVTSAQKNPTAFYLCATQTSGGETDTQYFGPGTRLTVL.

This clonotype has only a few counts. This chain links TRBV18 with TRBJ1-1; D uncertain. Trimming left V 8 bases short and J 1 base short, with 14 bases between. Germline V gives CDR1 KGHSH, CDR2 LQKENI. The CDR3 spans 14 residues. The CDR3 coding sequence is TGTGCCAGCAGCGTAGGCCCCGGGAACACTGAAGCTTTCTTT. Its translation is CASSVGPGNTEAFF. The full variable domain, its missing parts supplied by reference TRBV18 and TRBJ1-1, is NAGVMQNPRHLVRRRGQEARLRCSPMKGHSHVYWYRQLPEEGLKFMVYLQKENIIDESGMPKERFSAEFPKEGPSILRIQQVVRGDSAAYFCASSVGPGNTEAFFGQGTRLTVV.

This clonotype was seen a few times. The chain employs TRBV27 and TRBJ2-1, with D possibly matching TRBD2 (6 bases). In germline, CDR1 is MNHEY, CDR2 SMNVEV (reference sequence). The CDR3 extends over 16 amino acids. The ends were cut back, 3 bases at V and 2 bases at J, with 14 bases in the middle. This CDR3 reads CASSFLSGVTYNEQFF. In DNA form, the CDR3 reads TGTGCCAGCAGTTTTTTGTCGGGGGTCACCTACAATGAGCAGTTCTTC.

On this clonotype: A single base separates this from a much larger clone, so it may be a read error. The chain combines TRBV12-3 or TRBV12-4 with TRBJ1-5; TRBD1 is a possible D gene (6 bases). V dropped 6 bases and J dropped 3 bases, with 15 bases sitting between them. The CDR3 runs to 15 residues. The CDR3 DNA reads as TGTGCCAGCAGCCTCCGGGACAATAACAATCAGCCCCAGCATTTT. Amino acids: CASSLRDNNNQPQHF.

This chain connects TRBV29-1 to TRBJ1-6, with a tentative D call TRBD1 (6 bases). Germline CDR1 and CDR2: SQVTM and ANQGSEA. CDR3 size: 14 residues. V lost 7 bases and J lost 6, with 16 bases in between. CDR3 sequence: CSAQTGSTNSPLHF. The CDR3 DNA is TGCAGCGCCCAAACAGGGTCGACTAATTCACCCCTCCACTTT.

This clonotype was seen repeatedly, ten times or more. V and J are TRBV27 and TRBJ2-7; TRBD2 matches 7 bases. CDR1 and CDR2 from the germline V gene are MNHEY and SMNVEV (reference sequence). CDR3 length equals 15 residues. The V gene end was trimmed by 6 bases and the J gene end by 2 bases; junction bases not matched to a gene: 10. DNA for the CDR3: TGTGCCAGCAGCCACCAACCGGGACTAACCTACGAGCAGTACTTC. Translation: CASSHQPGLTYEQYF.

In this sample, this clonotype turned up a few times. As DNA, the CDR3 is TGCGCCAGCAGCTTACCCGGGCTCCGCTCGCAGAGCGAAGCTTTCTTT. It encodes CASSLPGLRSQSEAFF. The rearrangement uses TRBV5-1 and TRBJ1-1; D gene unclear. Trimming pared 2 bases from V and 8 bases from J, leaving 22 bases between. The V gene's germline CDR1 is SGHRS and CDR2 YFSETQ. This CDR3 comprises 16 residues.

The V gene is TRBV5-8, the J gene TRBJ2-7; 7 bases are shared with TRBD1. Germline CDR1 is SGHTS and CDR2 is YDEGEE. This CDR3 has 13 amino acids. The trim removed 4 bases at V and 3 bases at J, leaving 4 bases unmatched. The CDR3 loop reads CASSRDRVYEQYF. The CDR3 region has the DNA TGTGCCAGCAGCCGCGACAGGGTCTACGAGCAGTACTTC. Looking up the rest from reference TRBV5-8 and TRBJ2-7 gives the full variable domain: EAGVTQSPTHLIKTRGQQATLRCSPISGHTSVYWYQQALGLGLQFLLWYDEGEERNRGNFPPRFSGRQFPNYSSELNVNALELEDSALYLCASSRDRVYEQYFGPGTRLTVT.

A few counts support this clonotype. J is TRBJ1-2 and V is TRBV19; D not resolved. Trimming cost V 5 bases and J 4 bases, with 14 bases left between them. CDR3 length: 14 amino acids. CDR1 LNHDA and CDR2 SQIVND come from the germline V gene (reference sequence). The CDR3 bases are TGTGCCAGTAGTCCTCCGGGATCCTCCTATGGCTACACCTTC. Residues: CASSPPGSSYGYTF.

Worth noting for this clonotype: Germline is not matched at one junction end, which may reflect a read error. The DNA for the CDR3 is TGCAGTGCCACAAGGGGGGCGGCCGGGGGGCTGTTTTTT. Its translation: CSATRGAAGGLFF. The J gene is TRBJ2-2, the V gene TRBV20-1; either TRBD1 or TRBD2 may supply D (6 bases each). CDR3 length equals 13 residues. CDR1 DFQATT and CDR2 SNEGSKA come from the germline V gene (reference sequence).

This clonotype has a count of ten or more. The rearrangement joins TRBV18 to TRBJ2-3; TRBD2 is a possible D gene (6 bases). V lost 3 bases and J lost 1, with 11 bases in between. The CDR3 sequence is 15 residues long. Germline V gene lookup returns CDR1 KGHSH and CDR2 LQKENI. CDR3 region: CASSPSGGGTDTQYF. CDR3 in DNA: TGTGCCAGCTCACCCTCGGGCGGGGGCACAGATACGCAGTATTTT.

This clonotype was counted a few times. The chain is built from TRBV3-1 and TRBJ1-3; D is unresolved. This CDR3 contains 15 residues. V shed 3 bases and J shed 4 bases, with 13 bases lying between them. Germline V gene lookup returns CDR1 LGHDT and CDR2 YNNKEL (reference sequence). As DNA, the CDR3 is TGTGCCAGCAGCCAGGGCCTGGTTTCCGGAAACACCATATATTTT. This codes for CASSQGLVSGNTIYF. Supplemented by reference TRBV3-1 and TRBJ1-3, the full variable domain reads DTAVSQTPKYLVTQMGNDKSIKCEQNLGHDTMYWYKQDSKKFLKIMFSYNNKELIINETVPNRFSPKSPDKAHLNLHINSLELGDSAVYFCASSQGLVSGNTIYFGEGSWLTVV.

This clonotype was seen more than once but under ten times. This sequence joins TRBV20-1 and TRBJ2-5; 11 positions match TRBD2. There are 16 residues in the CDR3. CDR1 DFQATT and CDR2 SNEGSKA come from the germline V gene (reference sequence). V was pared by 3 bases and J by 2 bases, with 8 bases of the junction left unmatched. In DNA, the CDR3 is TGCAGTGCTAGGAGAGGGCCTAGCGGGGGGCAAGAGACCCAGTACTTC. This translates into CSARRGPSGGQETQYF.

This clonotype was counted many times. The V call is TRBV2, the J call TRBJ2-1; 8 bases are a match to TRBD1. From germline, CDR1 is SNHLY and CDR2 FYNNEI. The length of the CDR3 is 16 residues. Trimming removed 6 bases from V and 10 bases from J; junction bases left unmatched: 17. The CDR3 DNA follows: TGTGCCAGCAGGCCCGAGGGGGACAGGCCCACTAGGGAGCAGTTCTTC. This gives the protein CASRPEGDRPTREQFF. Filled out from reference TRBV2 and TRBJ2-1, the complete variable domain reads EPEVTQTPSHQVTQMGQEVILRCVPISNHLYFYWYRQILGQKVEFLVSFYNNEISEKSEIFDDQFSVERPDGSNFTLKIRSTKLEDSAMYFCASRPEGDRPTREQFFGPGTRLTVL.

This clonotype has a count of ten or more. The chain has TRBV3-1 and TRBJ2-5; 12 nucleotides align to TRBD2. In germline, CDR1 is LGHDT, CDR2 YNNKEL (reference sequence). Germline trimming cut 3 bases from V and 4 bases from J; bases unmatched to any gene: 9. The length of the CDR3 is 17 residues. In DNA, the CDR3 is TGTGCCAGCAGCCAGAGGCCGACTAGCGGGGGCGGAGAGACCCAGTACTTC. Amino acid sequence: CASSQRPTSGGGETQYF.